The entry below gives a single TCR beta chain sequence along with its context. The sample belongs to a study of cytomegalovirus exposure and HLA in healthy donors. The PCR was carried out with 60 Vbeta primers and 13 Jbeta primers. Measured with immunoSEQ multiplex PCR; TCRdb has only the in-frame clones, and not every one. The sample comprises about 180,000 clones, roughly 82% of which are singletons, and around 1.2% rests with the top ten. Germline CDR1 and CDR2: SGDLS and YYNGEE. This CDR3 region has 14 residues. V dropped 3 bases and J dropped 4 bases, with 12 bases sitting between them. Sequenced: PBMCs. The origin of this receptor is a girl aged 2-10 years in good health and CMV-seropositive. The chain links TRBV9 to TRBJ2-3, with D unclear. CDR3 coding DNA: TGTGCCAGCAGCGCACGGGTCCCCCCAGATACGCAGTATTTT. Residues: CASSARVPPDTQYF.